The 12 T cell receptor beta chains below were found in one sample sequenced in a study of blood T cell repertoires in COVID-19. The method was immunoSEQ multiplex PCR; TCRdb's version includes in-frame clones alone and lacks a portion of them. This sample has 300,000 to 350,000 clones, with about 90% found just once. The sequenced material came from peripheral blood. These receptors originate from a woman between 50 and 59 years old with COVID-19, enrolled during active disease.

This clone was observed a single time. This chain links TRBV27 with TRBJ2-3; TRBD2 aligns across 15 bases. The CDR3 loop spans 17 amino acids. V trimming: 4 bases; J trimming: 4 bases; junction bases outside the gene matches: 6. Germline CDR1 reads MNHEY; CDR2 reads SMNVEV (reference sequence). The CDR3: CASSSRTSGRAPDTQYF. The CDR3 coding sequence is TGTGCCAGCAGTTCCAGGACTAGCGGGAGGGCCCCAGATACGCAGTATTTT.

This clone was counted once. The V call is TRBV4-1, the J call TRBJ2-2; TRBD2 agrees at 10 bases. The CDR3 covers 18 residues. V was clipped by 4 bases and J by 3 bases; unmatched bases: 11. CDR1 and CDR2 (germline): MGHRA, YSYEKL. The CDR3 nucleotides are TGCGCCAGCAGCCCCATGAGCGGACTAGCGGCCCACACCGGGGAGCTGTTTTTT. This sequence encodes CASSPMSGLAAHTGELFF.

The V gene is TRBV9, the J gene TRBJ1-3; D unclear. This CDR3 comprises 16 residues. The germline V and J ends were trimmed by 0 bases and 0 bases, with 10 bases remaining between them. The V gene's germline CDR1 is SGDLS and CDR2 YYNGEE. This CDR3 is CASSVGVQDSGNTIYF. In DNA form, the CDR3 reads TGTGCCAGCAGCGTAGGAGTTCAAGACTCTGGAAACACCATATATTTT.

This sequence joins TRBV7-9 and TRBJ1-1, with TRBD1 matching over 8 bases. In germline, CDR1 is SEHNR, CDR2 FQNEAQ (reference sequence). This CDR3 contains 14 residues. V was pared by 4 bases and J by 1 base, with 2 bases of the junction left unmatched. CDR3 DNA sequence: TGTGCCAGCAGCTCGGGGACAGGGAACACTGAAGCTTTCTTT. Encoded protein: CASSSGTGNTEAFF.

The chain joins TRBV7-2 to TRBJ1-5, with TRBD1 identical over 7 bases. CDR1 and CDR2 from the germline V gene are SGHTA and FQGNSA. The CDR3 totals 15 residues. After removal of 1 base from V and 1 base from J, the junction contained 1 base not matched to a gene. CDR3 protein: CASSLGGGSNQPQHF. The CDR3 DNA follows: TGTGCCAGCAGCTTAGGAGGGGGCAGCAATCAGCCCCAGCATTTT.

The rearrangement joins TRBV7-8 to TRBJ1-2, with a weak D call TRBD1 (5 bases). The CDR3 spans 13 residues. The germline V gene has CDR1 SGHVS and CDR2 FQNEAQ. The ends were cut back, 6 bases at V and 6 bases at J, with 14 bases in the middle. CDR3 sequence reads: CASRAPGIDGYTF. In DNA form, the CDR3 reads TGTGCCAGCAGGGCGCCAGGGATAGATGGCTACACCTTC.

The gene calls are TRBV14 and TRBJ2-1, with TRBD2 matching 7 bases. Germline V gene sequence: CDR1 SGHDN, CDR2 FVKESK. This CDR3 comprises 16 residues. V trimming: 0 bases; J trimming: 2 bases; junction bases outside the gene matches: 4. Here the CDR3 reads CASSQEGRGAYNEQFF. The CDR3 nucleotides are TGTGCCAGCAGCCAAGAAGGTCGGGGGGCCTACAATGAGCAGTTCTTC.

Written as DNA, the CDR3 is TGTGCCAGCAGTGAAGACAGTGTCGGGGAGCTGTTTTTT. Encoded protein: CASSEDSVGELFF. V and J are TRBV6-1 and TRBJ2-2; D is ambiguous. V was clipped by 1 base and J by 7 bases, with 7 bases between them. The germline CDR1 and CDR2 sequences are MNHNS and SASEGT. CDR3 length: 13 amino acids.

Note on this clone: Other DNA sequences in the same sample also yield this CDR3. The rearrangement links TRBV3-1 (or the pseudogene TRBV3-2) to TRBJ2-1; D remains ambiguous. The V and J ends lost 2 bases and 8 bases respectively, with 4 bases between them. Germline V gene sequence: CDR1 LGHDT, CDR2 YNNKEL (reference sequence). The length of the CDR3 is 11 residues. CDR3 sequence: CASSQSYEQFF. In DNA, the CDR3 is TGTGCCAGCAGCCAAAGCTATGAGCAGTTCTTC.

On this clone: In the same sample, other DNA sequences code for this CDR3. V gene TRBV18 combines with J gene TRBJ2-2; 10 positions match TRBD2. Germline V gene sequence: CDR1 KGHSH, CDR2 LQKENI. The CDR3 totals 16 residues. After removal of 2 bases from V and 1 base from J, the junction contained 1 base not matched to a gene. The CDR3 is CASSPRLAGNTGELFF. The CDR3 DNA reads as TGTGCCAGCTCACCAAGACTAGCGGGGAACACCGGGGAGCTGTTTTTT.

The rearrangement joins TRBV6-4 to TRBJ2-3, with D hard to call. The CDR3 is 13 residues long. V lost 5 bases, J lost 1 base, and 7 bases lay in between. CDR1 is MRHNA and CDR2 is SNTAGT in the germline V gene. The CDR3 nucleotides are TGTGCCAGCAGTTACGAGCGCACAGATACGCAGTATTTT. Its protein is CASSYERTDTQYF.

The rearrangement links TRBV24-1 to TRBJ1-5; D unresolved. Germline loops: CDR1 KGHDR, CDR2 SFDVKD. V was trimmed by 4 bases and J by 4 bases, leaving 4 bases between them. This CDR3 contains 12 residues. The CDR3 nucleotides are TGTGCCACCAGTGAACAAAATCAGCCCCAGCATTTT. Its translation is CATSEQNQPQHF.